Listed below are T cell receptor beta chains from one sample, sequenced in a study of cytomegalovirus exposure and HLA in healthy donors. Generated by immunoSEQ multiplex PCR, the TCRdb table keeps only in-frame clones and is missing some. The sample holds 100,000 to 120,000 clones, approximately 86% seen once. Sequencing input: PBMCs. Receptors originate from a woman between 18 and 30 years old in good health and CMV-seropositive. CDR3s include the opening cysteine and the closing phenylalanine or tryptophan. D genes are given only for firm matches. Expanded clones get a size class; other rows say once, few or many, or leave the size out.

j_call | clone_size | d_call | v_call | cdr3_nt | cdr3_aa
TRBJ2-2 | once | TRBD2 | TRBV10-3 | TGTGCCATCAGTCGTGTAGCGGGAGATCAAACCGGGGAGCTGTTTTTT | CAISRVAGDQTGELFF
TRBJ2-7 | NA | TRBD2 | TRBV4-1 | TGCGCCAGCAGCCTTGGTAGCGGGGGAAACCACGAGCAGTACTTC | CASSLGSGGNHEQYF
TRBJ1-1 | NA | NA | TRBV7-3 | TGTGCCAGCAGCCCCAGTCGGGATAACACTGAAGCTTTCTTT | CASSPSRDNTEAFF
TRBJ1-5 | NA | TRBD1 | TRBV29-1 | TGCAGCGTAACTTTCCAGGGGGCGGGCAATCAGCCCCAGCATTTT | CSVTFQGAGNQPQHF
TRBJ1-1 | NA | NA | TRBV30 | TGTGCCTGGAGCGCCACAGGTGGAAAGACTTTCTTT | CAWSATGGKTFF
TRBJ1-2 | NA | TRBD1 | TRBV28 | TGTGCCAGCAGTTACAGGTACCTGGGACAGGGGGCGTCCGAGAACTATGGCTACACCTTC | CASSYRYLGQGASENYGYTF
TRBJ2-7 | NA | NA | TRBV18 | TGTGCCAGCTCATTAGACACTAGATCCTACGAGCAGTACTTC | CASSLDTRSYEQYF
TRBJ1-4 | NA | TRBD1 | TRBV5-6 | TGTGCCAGCAGCTTGTTCGTCCAGGGGGCACTCGGAAATAATGAAAAACTGTTTTTT | CASSLFVQGALGNNEKLFF
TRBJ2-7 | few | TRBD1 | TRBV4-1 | TGCGCCAGCAGCCCAACAGGGGGCGGAAAGCAGTACTTC | CASSPTGGGKQYF
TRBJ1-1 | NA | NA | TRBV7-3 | TGTGCCAGCAGCTTAAGGAGCACCGGTGAAGCTTTCTTT | CASSLRSTGEAFF
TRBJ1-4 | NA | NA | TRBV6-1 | TGTGCCAGCAGTGAAGCGCTTCTGGGGGGGGCGCGTAATGAAAAACTGTTTTTT | CASSEALLGGARNEKLFF
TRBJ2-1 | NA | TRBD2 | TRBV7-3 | TGTGCCAGCATGTCTAGCGGGGGGTTCTACAATGAGCAGTTCTTC | CASMSSGGFYNEQFF
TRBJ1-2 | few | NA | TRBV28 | TGTGCCAGCAGTTGGCCTGGCCAGTATGGCTACACCTTC | CASSWPGQYGYTF
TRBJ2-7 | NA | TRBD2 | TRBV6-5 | TGTGCCAGCAGTTACTCCTCTAGCGGGACTTACGAGCAGTACTTC | CASSYSSSGTYEQYF
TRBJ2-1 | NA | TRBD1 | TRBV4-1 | TGCGCCAGCAGCCAGATGCCGGGACAGGGATACAATGAGCAGTTCTTC | CASSQMPGQGYNEQFF
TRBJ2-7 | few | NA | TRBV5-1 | TGCGCCAGCTCGACAGGAGGTAGGTCCTACGAGCAGTACTTC | CASSTGGRSYEQYF
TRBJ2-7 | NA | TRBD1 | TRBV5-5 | TGTGCCAGCAGCCCTATCTCGGGACAGGGGACCGAGCAGTACTTC | CASSPISGQGTEQYF
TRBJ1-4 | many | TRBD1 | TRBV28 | TGTGCCAGCAGACGCAAACAGGGGGGTAATGAAAAACTGTTTTTT | CASRRKQGGNEKLFF
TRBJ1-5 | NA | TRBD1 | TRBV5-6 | TGTGCCAGCAGCAAGGCTACCGGGACAGGGGGCTATCAGCCCCAGCATTTT | CASSKATGTGGYQPQHF
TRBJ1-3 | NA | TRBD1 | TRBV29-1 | TGCAGCGTTGGGGCAGGGGGAACTGGAAACACCATATATTTT | CSVGAGGTGNTIYF
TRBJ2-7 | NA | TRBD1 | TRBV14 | TGTGCCAGCAGCCCCCGGGGGACAGGGGGCCTCGAGCAGTACTTC | CASSPRGTGGLEQYF
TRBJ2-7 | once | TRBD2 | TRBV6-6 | TGTGCCACTCAAACTAGCGGGGGCTCCTACGAGCAGTACTTC | CATQTSGGSYEQYF
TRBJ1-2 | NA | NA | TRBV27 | TGTGCCAGCAGTTTCGGGACACGGAACTATGGCTACACCTTC | CASSFGTRNYGYTF
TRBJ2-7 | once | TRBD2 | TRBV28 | TGTGCCAGCAGGGCGGGACTAGCCTCCTACGAGCAGTACTTC | CASRAGLASYEQYF
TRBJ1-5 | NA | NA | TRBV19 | TGTGCCAGCCTTACCGGGACACACAATCAGCCCCAGCATTTT | CASLTGTHNQPQHF
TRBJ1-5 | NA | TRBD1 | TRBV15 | TGTGCCACCAGCCCTAGGCAGGGGGGTAATCAGCCCCAGCATTTT | CATSPRQGGNQPQHF
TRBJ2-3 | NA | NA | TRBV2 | TGTGCCAGCAGTGACAGGGACTGGACAGATACGCAGTATTTT | CASSDRDWTDTQYF
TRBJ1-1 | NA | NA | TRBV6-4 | TGTGCCAGACCCCCAACGGGGACAACGAACACTGAAGCTTTCTTT | CARPPTGTTNTEAFF
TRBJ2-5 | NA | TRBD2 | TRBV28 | TGTGCCAGCAGTTCGTCGGGGGGAGAGACCCAGTACTTC | CASSSSGGETQYF
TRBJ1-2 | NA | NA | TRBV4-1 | TGCGCCAGCAGCTACAATCCGACGACAGACGGCTACACCTTC | CASSYNPTTDGYTF
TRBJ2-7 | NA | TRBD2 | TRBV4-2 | TGTGCCAGCAGCCATCAAGGACTAGCGCCCGAGCAGTACTTC | CASSHQGLAPEQYF
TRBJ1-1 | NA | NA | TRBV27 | TGTGCCAGCAGAGACACAGGGAACACTGAAGCTTTCTTT | CASRDTGNTEAFF
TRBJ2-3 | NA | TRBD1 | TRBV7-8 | TGTGCCAGCAGCTTAGAACAGGGGGCTAAACATACGCAGTATTTT | CASSLEQGAKHTQYF
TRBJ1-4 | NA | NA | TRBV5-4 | TGTGCCAGCAGCCTGGACAGTAATGAAAAACTGTTTTTT | CASSLDSNEKLFF
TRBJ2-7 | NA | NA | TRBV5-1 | TGCGCCAGCAGCTTTATCAGCAGGGACGAGCAGTACTTC | CASSFISRDEQYF
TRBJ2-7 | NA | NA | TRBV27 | TGTGCCAGCAGACTTCAGACAGGTTTGGCCTACGAGCAGTACTTC | CASRLQTGLAYEQYF
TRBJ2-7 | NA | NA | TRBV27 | TGTGCCAGCAGTCCCTCCGTATGGAGCAGGGGTTACCACGAGCAGTACTTC | CASSPSVWSRGYHEQYF
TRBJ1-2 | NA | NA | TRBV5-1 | TGCGCCAGCAGCTTGGCCGCTGGGGCAATTGCTGGCTACACCTTC | CASSLAAGAIAGYTF
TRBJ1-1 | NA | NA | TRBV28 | TGTGCCAGCAGTTTATCGGGTCGATGGGGAGCTGAAGCTTTCTTT | CASSLSGRWGAEAFF
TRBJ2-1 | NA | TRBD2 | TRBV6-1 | TGTGCCAGCAGTGAAAGAGCTAGCGGGGGTGAGCAGTTCTTC | CASSERASGGEQFF
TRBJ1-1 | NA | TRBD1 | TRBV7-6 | TGTGCCAGCAGCCCCGGGACAGCTATGAACACTGAAGCTTTCTTT | CASSPGTAMNTEAFF
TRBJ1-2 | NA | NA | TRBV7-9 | TGTGCCAGCAGCCTCTCCTTATCAGGAAATGGCTACACCTTC | CASSLSLSGNGYTF
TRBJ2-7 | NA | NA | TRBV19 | TGTGCCAGTAGTCCACAGGGCAAGCCCTTCCACGAGCAGTACTTC | CASSPQGKPFHEQYF
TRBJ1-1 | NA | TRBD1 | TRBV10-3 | TGTGCCATCAGTCCCGGGACAGGTTTGGGGGACACTGAAGCTTTCTTT | CAISPGTGLGDTEAFF
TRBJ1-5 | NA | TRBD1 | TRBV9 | TGTGCCAGCAGCCCCCGAGGACAGGGCCGTGAGCCCCAGCATTTT | CASSPRGQGREPQHF
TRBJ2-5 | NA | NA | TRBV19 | TGTGCCAGTAGCAGAGGTGGTCTCCAAGAGACCCAGTACTTC | CASSRGGLQETQYF
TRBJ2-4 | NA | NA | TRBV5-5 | TGTGCCAGCAGCCTGATGATGACTAACATTCAGTACTTC | CASSLMMTNIQYF
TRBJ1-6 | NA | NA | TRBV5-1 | TGCGCCAGCAGCTACAGTAATTCACCCCTCCACTTT | CASSYSNSPLHF